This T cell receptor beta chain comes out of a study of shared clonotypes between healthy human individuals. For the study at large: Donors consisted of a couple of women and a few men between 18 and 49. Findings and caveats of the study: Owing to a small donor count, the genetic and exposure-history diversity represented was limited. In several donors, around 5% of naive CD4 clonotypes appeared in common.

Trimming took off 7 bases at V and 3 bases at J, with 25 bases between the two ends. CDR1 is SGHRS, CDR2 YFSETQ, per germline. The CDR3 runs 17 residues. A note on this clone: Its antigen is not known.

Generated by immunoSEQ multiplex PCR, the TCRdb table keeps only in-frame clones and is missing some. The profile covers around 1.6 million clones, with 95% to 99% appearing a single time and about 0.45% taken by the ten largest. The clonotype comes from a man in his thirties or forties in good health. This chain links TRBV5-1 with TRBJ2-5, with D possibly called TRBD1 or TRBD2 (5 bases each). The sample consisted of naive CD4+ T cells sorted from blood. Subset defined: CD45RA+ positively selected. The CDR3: CASGHGTSWGNKETQYF. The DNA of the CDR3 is TGCGCCAGCGGGCATGGGACCTCGTGGGGAAACAAAGAGACCCAGTACTTC.